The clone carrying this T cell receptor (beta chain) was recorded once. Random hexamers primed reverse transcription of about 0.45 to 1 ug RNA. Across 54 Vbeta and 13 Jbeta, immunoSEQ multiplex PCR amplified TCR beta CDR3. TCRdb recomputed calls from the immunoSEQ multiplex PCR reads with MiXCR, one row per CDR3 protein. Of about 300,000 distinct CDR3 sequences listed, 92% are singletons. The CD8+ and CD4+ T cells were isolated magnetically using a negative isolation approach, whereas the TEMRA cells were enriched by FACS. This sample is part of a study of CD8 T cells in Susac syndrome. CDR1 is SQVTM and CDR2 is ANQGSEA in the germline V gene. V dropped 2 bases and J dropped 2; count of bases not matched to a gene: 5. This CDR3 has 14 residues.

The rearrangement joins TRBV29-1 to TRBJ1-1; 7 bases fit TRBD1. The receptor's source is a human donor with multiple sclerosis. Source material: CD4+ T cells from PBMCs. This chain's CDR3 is CSVEKGAGNTEAFF. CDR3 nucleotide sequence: TGCAGCGTTGAAAAGGGGGCAGGTAACACTGAAGCTTTCTTT. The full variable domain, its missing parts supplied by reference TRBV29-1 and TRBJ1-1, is SAVISQKPSRDICQRGTSLTIQCQVDSQVTMMFWYRQQPGQSLTLIATANQGSEATYESGFVIDKFPISRPNLTFSTLTVSNMSPEDSSIYLCSVEKGAGNTEAFFGQGTRLTVV.